This T cell receptor (beta chain) is drawn from a study of blood T cell repertoires in COVID-19 (dated by TCRdb to the early 2020s). Study-level background: Samples covering the acute and convalescent phases of COVID-19 were provided by collaborators in the United States, Italy and Spain. The prospective study material was composed of cDNA or gDNA derived from T cells, B-cell-depleted T cells, or PBMCs. Subjects who had been exposed to COVID-19, were actively infected with it, or had recovered from it provided the deeply sampled blood TCRbeta repertoires that made up the dataset. The repertoires were made available in a free public database intended to serve as a resource for research on the immune response to SARS-CoV-2. The samples were drawn from the first 160 participants of the ongoing ImmuneRACE study and from 1,254 subjects provided by 6 global collaborators. The sample metadata nearly always contained a de-identified subject ID, COVID-19 status, age in years and sex. Where HLA class I and class II types were available, the types were taken from metadata supplied by the sample provider, not from assay-based typing.

Collaborating institutions collected whole blood in K2EDTA tubes following their own protocols. For TCRbeta analysis, collaborator samples were shipped as frozen whole blood, as isolated PBMCs, or as DNA extracted from either sample type. TCRbeta CDR3 regions were amplified from genomic DNA using the immunoSEQ Assay, a bias-controlled multiplex PCR. As for the original processing: Nucleated cell counts per sample were estimated from amplification of reference gene primers within the assay. To quantify the absolute abundance of each unique TCRbeta CDR3 rearrangement, sequence reads were collapsed and filtered. For each sample, productive Simpson clonality was calculated by taking the square root of Simpson's diversity index across productive rearrangements. In TCRdb, the immuneACCESS table is reduced to in-frame sequences with V and J assigned. These tables do not hold every clone; where another copy was compared, an unresolved V gene accounts for under half, and the others remain unexplained. V, J and clone size were drawn from that table, and D and trimming were deduced from the DNA. Across this sample there are 85,000 to 100,000 clones, with roughly 72% seen only once. In total, the top ten clones hold around 25% of the sample.

The germline V gene (reference sequence) yields GTSNPN for CDR1 and SVGIG for CDR2. The CDR3, cysteine through phenylalanine, is 11 amino acids long. Only CDR3 DNA remains: 33 bases, in frame from the first base. V is pared back by 4 bases and J by 2 bases, with 6 bases lying between the germline termini. Comment on this clone: No antigen is known for it. Base quality data are lacking; no much larger clone is found one base away.

Broad study findings and their caveats: How much clinical and demographic metadata was included differed by source and by participant, and the metadata was provided uncurated.

This TCR was recovered from a woman in her sixties in a cohort sampled during active or convalescent COVID-19. The chain was built from TRBV30 and TRBJ2-7; the D region possibly corresponds to TRBD1 (5 bases align). The material sequenced was peripheral blood. The nucleotides are TGTGCCTGGACAGGGACCTACGAGCAGTACTTC. Its product reads: CAWTGTYEQYF.